The rows below give T cell receptor beta chains drawn from one sample of a study of CD8 T cells in Susac syndrome. TCRdb ran MiXCR on the immunoSEQ multiplex PCR reads and lists one entry per CDR3 protein. Here the sample spans 150,000 to 200,000 distinct CDR3 sequences, about 95% being singletons. The material sequenced was CD4+ T cells from PBMCs. The origin of the receptors is a human donor in good health. Both conserved end residues are part of each CDR3. The D gene is left open where the match is weak. Rows give clone size only sometimes, using once, few, many, or a class for an expanded clone.

DNA,CDR3,V,length,D,size,J
TGTGCCAGCAGTTTCGGATTAGCTAACGCGGATGAGCAGTTCTTC,CASSFGLANADEQFF,TRBV28,15,.,.,TRBJ2-1
TGTGCCAGCAGCCAAGATGAGGGGACAGCCTACGAGCAGTACTTC,CASSQDEGTAYEQYF,TRBV4-2,15,TRBD1,.,TRBJ2-7
TGTGCCAGCAGCCCCATTCCGGGACAGGGTTCTGGCTACACCTTC,CASSPIPGQGSGYTF,TRBV3-1,15,TRBD1,.,TRBJ1-2
TGCGCCAGCAGCGAGGACGGACTCTACGAGCAGTACTTC,CASSEDGLYEQYF,TRBV5-1,13,.,.,TRBJ2-7
TGCGCCAGCAGAGACGGACAGGGTCGCGAGCAGTACTTC,CASRDGQGREQYF,TRBV5-1,13,TRBD1,.,TRBJ2-7
TGTGCCAGCAGTACCGGGAGCCTAATCACCGGGGAGCTGTTTTTT,CASSTGSLITGELFF,TRBV12-3/TRBV12-4,15,.,once,TRBJ2-2
TGTGCCAGCTCACCAGCGGTGAACCAAGAGACCCAGTACTTC,CASSPAVNQETQYF,TRBV18,14,.,.,TRBJ2-5
TGTGCCAGCAGTTGGTCAGGGGGCAATCAGCCCCAGCATTTT,CASSWSGGNQPQHF,TRBV27,14,.,.,TRBJ1-5
TGCAGCGTTGGAGCCGGGAGCACAGATACGCAGTATTTT,CSVGAGSTDTQYF,TRBV29-1,13,.,.,TRBJ2-3
TGTGCCACACCGGAGGATACGCAGTATTTT,CATPEDTQYF,TRBV7-9,10,.,.,TRBJ2-3
TGCAGTGCTAGAGATCCCCTGGGTGGGACAGATACGCAGTATTTT,CSARDPLGGTDTQYF,TRBV20-1,15,.,once,TRBJ2-3
TGTGCCAGCAGTTACTCGAGGACAGGAGATGAAGCTTTCTTT,CASSYSRTGDEAFF,TRBV6-5,14,TRBD1,.,TRBJ1-1
TGTGCCAGCAGCTTCGGGGGAGGGGAAGAGACCCAGTACTTC,CASSFGGGEETQYF,TRBV7-9,14,TRBD2,.,TRBJ2-5
TGCAGCGTTGAACGAAGCCGCTCCTACAATGAGCAGTTCTTC,CSVERSRSYNEQFF,TRBV29-1,14,.,.,TRBJ2-1
TGCAGTGCTAGAACCTTCAGGGGAATGAACACTGAAGCTTTCTTT,CSARTFRGMNTEAFF,TRBV20-1,15,.,.,TRBJ1-1
TGTGCCAGCAGCGAAAGACAGGGGGCGTCTGGGGAGCTGTTTTTT,CASSERQGASGELFF,TRBV9,15,TRBD1,.,TRBJ2-2
TGTGCCAGCAACCTCGAGGGCCAAGAGACCCAGTACTTC,CASNLEGQETQYF,TRBV6-2/TRBV6-3,13,.,.,TRBJ2-5
TGTGCCAGCAGACTCAGGGACAGTTCTAACGAGCAGTACTTC,CASRLRDSSNEQYF,TRBV6-5,14,TRBD1,.,TRBJ2-7
TGTGCCAGCAGTGTGGGACAGGCTGGCACCGGGGAGCTGTTTTTT,CASSVGQAGTGELFF,TRBV2,15,TRBD1,.,TRBJ2-2
TGTGCCACCAGTGATCACCTAGCGAAAAATGAGCAGTTCTTC,CATSDHLAKNEQFF,TRBV24-1,14,.,.,TRBJ2-1
TGTGCCTGGGGCCTACAGCTTAACTATGGCTACACCTTC,CAWGLQLNYGYTF,TRBV30,13,.,.,TRBJ1-2
TGTGCCAGCAGTTCGGTCTTAGGGACAGGGGCGAGGGAGCAGTACTTC,CASSSVLGTGAREQYF,TRBV27,16,TRBD1,.,TRBJ2-7
TGTGCCAGCAGCGTCCGAGGGACACCGAATGAAAAACTGTTTTTT,CASSVRGTPNEKLFF,TRBV9,15,.,.,TRBJ1-4
TGTGCCAGTAGTCTCCGGGACGGGCCCTACGAGCAGTACTTC,CASSLRDGPYEQYF,TRBV19,14,.,few,TRBJ2-7
TGTGCCAGCAGTTATCTGCGGGACAAAAACCAAGAGACCCAGTACTTC,CASSYLRDKNQETQYF,TRBV6-2/TRBV6-3,16,.,.,TRBJ2-5
TGCAGTGCTAGAGTGGGGAGCCCAGAGACCCAGTACTTC,CSARVGSPETQYF,TRBV20-1,13,.,.,TRBJ2-5
TGTGCCAGCAGCTTAAGTAGCGGCCCTTACAATGAGCAGTTCTTC,CASSLSSGPYNEQFF,TRBV7-3,15,.,.,TRBJ2-1
TGTGCCAGCAGAGGATCCGGCTACACCTTC,CASRGSGYTF,TRBV6-2/TRBV6-3,10,.,.,TRBJ1-2
TGTGCCTGGAAGAAAGAGGTTCAGCCCCAGCATTTT,CAWKKEVQPQHF,TRBV30,12,.,once,TRBJ1-5
TGTGCCTGGGGAGCAGTCCGGACAGGGACCCTGGAGCAGTACTTC,CAWGAVRTGTLEQYF,TRBV30,15,TRBD1,.,TRBJ2-7
TGTGCCACCAGCAGACCCCCGGGGCTAGCGGGGATCTACGAGCAGTACTTC,CATSRPPGLAGIYEQYF,TRBV15,17,TRBD2,.,TRBJ2-7
TGCAGTGCTAGAGGCCCCGGGTGGTACTCCTACAATGAGCAGTTCTTC,CSARGPGWYSYNEQFF,TRBV20-1,16,.,.,TRBJ2-1
TGTGCCAGCAGCTTATTGACAGGGAACACCGGGGAGCTGTTTTTT,CASSLLTGNTGELFF,TRBV7-2,15,.,.,TRBJ2-2
TGTGCCAGCAGCGGATCACAGGGGTGGGAGACCCAGTACTTC,CASSGSQGWETQYF,TRBV5-4,14,TRBD1,.,TRBJ2-5
TGTGCCAGCAGCTTGGAACCCTTGGCGGGCGGAGGGGAGACCCAGTACTTC,CASSLEPLAGGGETQYF,TRBV5-4,17,.,.,TRBJ2-5
TGTGCCAGCAGCCGCGGACAGTCGGGGGCAGAGACCCAGTACTTC,CASSRGQSGAETQYF,TRBV27,15,.,.,TRBJ2-5
TGCAGTGCTAGATGGCCAGGCGACGAGCAGTACTTC,CSARWPGDEQYF,TRBV20-1,12,.,.,TRBJ2-7
TGTGCCTGGAGTAGCGGGAGGTTCACAGATACGCAGTATTTT,CAWSSGRFTDTQYF,TRBV30,14,TRBD2,.,TRBJ2-3
TGCAGTGCCCAGCCAGGGACTTACGAGCAGTACTTC,CSAQPGTYEQYF,TRBV20-1,12,.,.,TRBJ2-7